Listed below are T cell receptor beta chains from one sample, sequenced in a study of CD8 T cells in ankylosing spondylitis. TCRdb re-called the 5' RACE reads through MiXCR, storing one row per CDR3 protein. This repertoire shows 500,000 to 650,000 distinct CDR3 sequences, approximately 5.3% found once; its top ten account for under 4.5%. Sequencing was done on a sample of blood, either unsorted or a sorted T cell fraction (not recorded which). The receptors originated from a male donor with ankylosing spondylitis. Both conserved end residues are part of each CDR3. Fields, in order: D gene, J gene, V gene, clone size, CDR3 DNA, CDR3 protein. The D gene is left open where the match is weak. Only part of the rows carry a size: once, few, many, or a class if the clone is expanded.

>.|TRBJ2-3|TRBV28|many
TGTGCCAGCAGTTTGAGGGGTTTTAGCACAGATACGCAGTATTTT
CASSLRGFSTDTQYF
>TRBD1|TRBJ1-2|TRBV7-2|many
TGTGCCAGCAGCCCCGACAGGGGGCGAGACTATGGCTACACCTTC
CASSPDRGRDYGYTF
>TRBD2|TRBJ2-1|TRBV11-2|.
TGTGCCAGCAGCTTAGGGGGACTAGCGGACTACAACGAGCAGTTCTTC
CASSLGGLADYNEQFF
>TRBD2|TRBJ2-2|TRBV5-1|few
TGCGCCAGCACCCCTAGCGGGAGGTTTCCCGGGGAGCTGTTTTTT
CASTPSGRFPGELFF
>.|TRBJ2-1|TRBV12-3/TRBV12-4|many
TGTGCCAGCAGTTCCACGGGGGGCGTCTCCTACAATGAGCAGTTCTTC
CASSSTGGVSYNEQFF
>TRBD2|TRBJ2-3|TRBV12-3/TRBV12-4|few
TGTGCCAGCAGTTTAGAGGTGTTAGCGGGGGGGTTCACAGATACGCAGTATTTT
CASSLEVLAGGFTDTQYF
>TRBD1|TRBJ2-7|TRBV20-1|many
TGCAGTGCTAGAGATCCCGGGACAGGGAACTCCTACGAGCAGTACTTC
CSARDPGTGNSYEQYF
>TRBD2|TRBJ2-1|TRBV10-3|many
TGTGCCATCAGTGAGCCAGAAGGGACTAGCGGGAAGCAGTTCTTC
CAISEPEGTSGKQFF
>.|TRBJ1-2|TRBV4-3|many
TGCGCCAGCAGCCAAGAATGGGGACGGGGTGGCTACACCTTC
CASSQEWGRGGYTF
>.|TRBJ1-4|TRBV6-1|many
TGTGCCACCGAAATTACAGGGATTAATGAAAAACTGTTTTTT
CATEITGINEKLFF
>.|TRBJ2-1|TRBV28|many
TGTGCCAGCAGTTTAGCCAGGGCAAACGATGAGCAGTTCTTC
CASSLARANDEQFF
>TRBD2|TRBJ2-1|TRBV29-1|few
TGCAGCGTTGTTAGCGGGAGGACCCCCTCCTACAATGAGCAGTTCTTC
CSVVSGRTPSYNEQFF
>TRBD1|TRBJ2-5|TRBV20-1|many
TGCAGTGCTAGAGATGTGGACAGGGAGACCCAGTACTTC
CSARDVDRETQYF
>.|TRBJ1-2|TRBV6-5|many
TGTGCCAGCAGGGGGCTAGGTGGCTACACCTTC
CASRGLGGYTF
>TRBD2|TRBJ2-5|TRBV4-2|many
TGTGCCAGCGAAACGGCGGGAGGGGAGACCCAGTACTTC
CASETAGGETQYF
>.|TRBJ1-2|TRBV18|few
TGTGCCAGCTCACCACAACAGTTTAACTATGGCTACACCTTC
CASSPQQFNYGYTF
>.|TRBJ2-5|TRBV20-1|many
TGCAGTGCTAGACCCGCTAGCGAAGAGACCCAGTACTTC
CSARPASEETQYF
>.|TRBJ1-2|TRBV6-5|.
TGTGCCAGCACCGGACGGTTCTATGGCTACACCTTC
CASTGRFYGYTF